The 10 T cell receptor beta chains given below trace back to one sample, sequenced in a study of cytomegalovirus exposure and HLA in healthy donors. Amplification used 60 Vbeta primers and 13 Jbeta primers. Clones were sequenced by immunoSEQ multiplex PCR, and TCRdb holds only the in-frame ones, with some missing. Among some 150,000 clones listed, over 65% were seen once. Sequencing was performed on PBMCs. These TCRs come from a man aged 35-49 years in good health and CMV-seronegative.

This clone was counted between two and nine times. The J gene is TRBJ1-3, the V gene TRBV4-3; D remains unclear. V lost 0 bases and J lost 0, with 9 bases in between. The CDR3 is 16 amino acids. Germline CDR1 reads LGHNA; CDR2 reads YSLEER. The CDR3 spells CASSQDLSLSGNTIYF. DNA for the CDR3: TGCGCCAGCAGCCAAGACTTAAGCCTCTCTGGAAACACCATATATTTT.

The gene calls are TRBV7-2 and TRBJ1-3; D not certain. The V gene's germline CDR1 is SGHTA and CDR2 FQGNSA. CDR3 length: 15 residues. With 0 bases removed from V and 2 bases from J, the gap between germline ends came to 8 bases. CDR3 amino acids: CASSLAEEPGNTIYF. CDR3 DNA sequence: TGTGCCAGCAGCTTAGCCGAGGAGCCTGGAAACACCATATATTTT.

This clone was seen a handful of times. The chain links TRBV10-3 to TRBJ2-1, with TRBD1 matching 10 bases. Looked up from germline, CDR1 is ENHRY and CDR2 is SYGVKD. The J segment lost 2 bases and the V segment lost 6 bases, leaving 7 bases of the junction unmatched. The length of the CDR3 is 16 residues. CDR3 in DNA: TGTGCCATCAGCACCGGGACAGGGGCAGCCTACAATGAGCAGTTCTTC. Its translation: CAISTGTGAAYNEQFF.

The V call is TRBV7-9, the J call TRBJ1-5; D uncertain. Trimming took 1 base from V and 9 from J, leaving 7 bases between them. The V gene's germline CDR1 is SEHNR and CDR2 FQNEAQ (reference sequence). The CDR3 extends over 12 amino acids. The chain's CDR3 is CASSLGSRPQHF. CDR3 nucleotide sequence: TGTGCCAGCAGCTTAGGGAGTAGGCCCCAGCATTTT.

V is TRBV9 and J is TRBJ1-4; D possibly corresponds to TRBD1 (5 bases). The CDR3 sequence is 12 residues long. Trimming cost V 7 bases and J 4 bases, with 8 bases left between them. Germline lookup yields CDR1 SGDLS and CDR2 YYNGEE. The CDR3 bases are TGTGCCAGCCGGGGGGATAATGAAAAACTGTTTTTT. Translation: CASRGDNEKLFF. Complete variable domain (other parts from reference TRBV9 and TRBJ1-4): DSGVTQTPKHLITATGQRVTLRCSPRSGDLSVYWYQQSLDQGLQFLIQYYNGEERAKGNILERFSAQQFPDLHSELNLSSLELGDSALYFCASRGDNEKLFFGSGTQLSVL.

The chain joins TRBV6-5 to TRBJ1-1; D remains unclear. The CDR3 contains 14 residues. Germline CDR1 reads MNHEY; CDR2 reads SVGAGI. Trimming took off 2 bases at V and 5 bases at J, with 12 bases between the two ends. The CDR3 sequence: CASSYGGFGTEAFF. In DNA form, the CDR3 reads TGTGCCAGCAGTTACGGCGGGTTCGGAACTGAAGCTTTCTTT.

This clone was found once. The rearrangement links TRBV6-5 to TRBJ2-7; 9 bases match TRBD1. This CDR3 contains 13 residues. The germline V gene has CDR1 MNHEY and CDR2 SVGAGI. With V trimmed by 6 bases and J by 4 bases, 4 bases remained unmatched. Written as DNA, the CDR3 is TGTGCCAGCAGGGGACAGGGAAGGTACGAGCAGTACTTC. Protein product: CASRGQGRYEQYF.

The rearrangement links TRBV18 to TRBJ1-3; D is unresolved. The closer fit of TRBJ2-2 to the DNA end suggests the J call may be wrong. CDR3 length equals 15 residues. Germline V gene lookup returns CDR1 KGHSH and CDR2 LQKENI. The CDR3 DNA reads TGTGCCAGCTCACCACCTATCCAGTCGCCCGGGGAGCTGTTTTTT. Its protein product is CASSPPIQSPGELFF.

The V call is TRBV4-2, the J call TRBJ1-1, with D perhaps matching TRBD1 (6 bases). Germline CDR1 and CDR2: LGHNA and YNFKEQ. The CDR3 totals 16 residues. V lost 1 base and J lost 0, with 12 bases in between. The CDR3 nucleotides read TGTGCCAGCAGCCAAGGGACAGCATTCATGAACACTGAAGCTTTCTTT. It is translated as CASSQGTAFMNTEAFF.

The V and J genes are TRBV27 and TRBJ1-2; D is possibly TRBD1 (5 bases). Looked up from germline, CDR1 is MNHEY and CDR2 is SMNVEV (reference sequence). Trimming shortened V by 5 bases and J by 12 bases, and 25 bases separated the two germline ends. The CDR3 spans 15 residues. DNA for the CDR3: TGTGCCAGCAGTAAATCAGGGTCTCCAATCGGTGTAAACACCTTC. Amino acids: CASSKSGSPIGVNTF.